The clone carrying this TCR beta chain came up many times. Its antigen is undetermined. This entry comes from a study of regulatory T cells in long-lasting Graves disease. Overall study findings and caveats: Relative to newly diagnosed Graves' patients, persistent ones had lower TCR diversity. Under persistent disease, TRBV28, TRBJ1-2 and TRBJ2-5 were used preferentially.

This sample's time point: persistent/refractory GD, antithyroid drugs over 5 years with positive TRAb. Preparation of the TCR library used RNA extracted from PBMCs. By American Thyroid Association guidelines, Graves' disease was diagnosed in the cohort. The germline V and J ends were trimmed by 7 bases and 0 bases, with 12 bases remaining between them. The CDR3 loop spans 14 amino acids. With iRepertoire HTBI primers and Arm-PCR of CDR3 regions, TCR beta libraries were built. In the authors' methods: The identification of under 65 TRBV and some 14 TRBJ segments was made across samples. TCRdb fed the multiplex PCR reads into MiXCR, producing one record per CDR3 protein. None of the V and J calls come from the authors' own analysis; TCRdb made them. Of roughly 430,000 distinct CDR3 sequences listed, 21% are singletons.

This TCR came from a female donor with Graves disease. This chain connects TRBV12-3 or TRBV12-4 to TRBJ1-1; D uncertain. The sample in question was peripheral blood mononuclear cells (PBMCs), obtained when the disease was refractory, from a patient treated with antithyroid drugs. In nucleotides, the CDR3 is TGTGCCAGCAACATTGGGTTAGTGAACACTGAAGCTTTCTTT. Its translation: CASNIGLVNTEAFF.